Listed below are T cell receptor beta chains from one sample, sequenced in a study of long-term antiretroviral therapy in people with HIV. Profiling relied on immunoSEQ multiplex PCR, and the TCRdb table lists in-frame clones only, not all of them. The sample holds 25,000 to 30,000 clones, over 80% seen once. The sample in question was unsorted PBMCs, obtained 0.8 years before starting antiretroviral therapy. These receptors were obtained from a man aged 18 to 30 with HIV. Both conserved end residues are part of each CDR3. The order of the fields is J gene, D gene, clone size, V gene, CDR3 protein, CDR3 DNA. The D gene is left open where the match is weak. Clone sizes are given selectively: once, few, many, or a class where the clone is expanded.

J gene: TRBJ2-1
D gene: -
clone size: -
V gene: TRBV5-5
CDR3 protein: CASSLFGGRSGNEQFF
CDR3 DNA: TGTGCCAGCAGCTTGTTCGGGGGGCGATCGGGGAATGAGCAGTTCTTC

J gene: TRBJ2-7
D gene: TRBD1
clone size: -
V gene: TRBV5-1
CDR3 protein: CASSSDRGPAYEQYF
CDR3 DNA: TGCGCCAGCAGCTCGGACAGGGGACCTGCCTACGAGCAGTACTTC

J gene: TRBJ2-2
D gene: -
clone size: few
V gene: TRBV27
CDR3 protein: CASSLSHTGELFF
CDR3 DNA: TGTGCCAGCAGTTTATCCCACACCGGGGAGCTGTTTTTT

J gene: TRBJ1-1
D gene: -
clone size: -
V gene: TRBV25-1
CDR3 protein: CASSEYRNTEAFF
CDR3 DNA: TGTGCCAGCAGTGAATATAGGAACACTGAAGCTTTCTTT

J gene: TRBJ2-7
D gene: -
clone size: -
V gene: TRBV19
CDR3 protein: CASGRELSYEQYF
CDR3 DNA: TGTGCCAGTGGAAGAGAACTCTCTTACGAGCAGTACTTC

J gene: TRBJ2-7
D gene: -
clone size: -
V gene: TRBV13
CDR3 protein: CASSLGGDEQYF
CDR3 DNA: TGTGCCAGCAGCTTAGGAGGGGACGAGCAGTACTTC

J gene: TRBJ2-1
D gene: TRBD2
clone size: -
V gene: TRBV14
CDR3 protein: CASSRGTSGLKQFF
CDR3 DNA: TGTGCCAGCAGCCGGGGAACTAGCGGCCTAAAGCAGTTCTTC

J gene: TRBJ1-1
D gene: -
clone size: few
V gene: TRBV27
CDR3 protein: CASSFPGGEAFF
CDR3 DNA: TGTGCCAGCAGTTTTCCCGGGGGCGAAGCTTTCTTT

J gene: TRBJ2-7
D gene: -
clone size: -
V gene: TRBV4-3
CDR3 protein: CASTQSWVFSLSSYEQYF
CDR3 DNA: TGCGCCAGCACCCAATCCTGGGTCTTCTCCCTCAGCTCCTACGAGCAGTACTTC

J gene: TRBJ2-5
D gene: TRBD1
clone size: -
V gene: TRBV9
CDR3 protein: CASSSDGTGKETQYF
CDR3 DNA: TGTGCCAGCAGCTCCGACGGGACAGGGAAAGAGACCCAGTACTTC

J gene: TRBJ1-5
D gene: -
clone size: -
V gene: TRBV28
CDR3 protein: CASTIPGGSQPQHF
CDR3 DNA: TGTGCCAGCACTATCCCTGGGGGGAGTCAGCCCCAGCATTTT

J gene: TRBJ1-1
D gene: -
clone size: -
V gene: TRBV30
CDR3 protein: CAWSVQGGKRTEAFF
CDR3 DNA: TGTGCCTGGAGTGTGCAGGGAGGAAAGAGAACTGAAGCTTTCTTT

J gene: TRBJ1-2
D gene: -
clone size: few
V gene: TRBV9
CDR3 protein: CASSDPVGRGSLAGYTF
CDR3 DNA: TGTGCCAGCAGCGACCCGGTGGGGCGGGGGTCATTGGCTGGCTACACCTTC

J gene: TRBJ1-1
D gene: -
clone size: -
V gene: TRBV7-3
CDR3 protein: CASSQTPNTEAFF
CDR3 DNA: TGTGCCAGCAGCCAAACACCGAACACTGAAGCTTTCTTT

J gene: TRBJ2-1
D gene: -
clone size: once
V gene: TRBV7-9
CDR3 protein: CASSLVARVGNEQFF
CDR3 DNA: TGTGCCAGCAGCTTAGTAGCTAGAGTCGGCAATGAGCAGTTCTTC

J gene: TRBJ1-1
D gene: -
clone size: -
V gene: TRBV27
CDR3 protein: CASSLNRAVYTEAFF
CDR3 DNA: TGTGCCAGCAGTTTGAATCGGGCGGTTTACACTGAAGCTTTCTTT

J gene: TRBJ2-1
D gene: -
clone size: -
V gene: TRBV7-6
CDR3 protein: CASSPQSGSYNEQFF
CDR3 DNA: TGTGCCAGCAGCCCCCAGTCTGGGTCCTACAATGAGCAGTTCTTC

J gene: TRBJ2-4
D gene: TRBD1
clone size: -
V gene: TRBV4-3
CDR3 protein: CASSQVIGGAGNIQYF
CDR3 DNA: TGCGCCAGCAGCCAAGTAATAGGGGGCGCAGGAAACATTCAGTACTTC

J gene: TRBJ2-3
D gene: -
clone size: -
V gene: TRBV10-2
CDR3 protein: CASRASQVTDTQYF
CDR3 DNA: TGCGCCAGCCGTGCCTCCCAGGTCACAGATACGCAGTATTTT

J gene: TRBJ2-7
D gene: -
clone size: -
V gene: TRBV7-2
CDR3 protein: CASSHRDGAYEQYF
CDR3 DNA: TGTGCCAGCAGCCACCGGGACGGGGCCTACGAGCAGTACTTC

J gene: TRBJ1-1
D gene: -
clone size: -
V gene: TRBV5-5
CDR3 protein: CASSFQGDTEAFF
CDR3 DNA: TGTGCCAGCAGCTTTCAGGGTGACACTGAAGCTTTCTTT

J gene: TRBJ2-2
D gene: -
clone size: -
V gene: TRBV19
CDR3 protein: CASSIELRTVYTGELFF
CDR3 DNA: TGTGCCAGTAGTATAGAACTACGGACGGTTTACACCGGGGAGCTGTTTTTT

J gene: TRBJ2-3
D gene: -
clone size: -
V gene: TRBV4-1
CDR3 protein: CASSQDYASLDTQYF
CDR3 DNA: TGCGCCAGCAGCCAAGATTACGCCAGTTTGGATACGCAGTATTTT

J gene: TRBJ1-4
D gene: -
clone size: -
V gene: TRBV6-1
CDR3 protein: CASSEGASGANEKLFF
CDR3 DNA: TGTGCCAGCAGTGAAGGGGCCTCGGGGGCTAATGAAAAACTGTTTTTT

J gene: TRBJ1-6
D gene: -
clone size: -
V gene: TRBV6-4
CDR3 protein: CASSAQGTGSPLHF
CDR3 DNA: TGTGCCAGCAGTGCCCAGGGGACTGGATCACCCCTCCACTTT

J gene: TRBJ1-1
D gene: -
clone size: -
V gene: TRBV2
CDR3 protein: CASSEERVRDTEAFF
CDR3 DNA: TGTGCCAGCAGTGAAGAGAGGGTGAGGGACACTGAAGCTTTCTTT

J gene: TRBJ1-5
D gene: TRBD1
clone size: -
V gene: TRBV11-1
CDR3 protein: CASSSRGGTGGNQPQHF
CDR3 DNA: TGTGCCAGCAGCTCCCGCGGCGGGACAGGGGGCAATCAGCCCCAGCATTTT

J gene: TRBJ2-1
D gene: TRBD2
clone size: -
V gene: TRBV15
CDR3 protein: CATSRESGGSSYNEQFF
CDR3 DNA: TGTGCCACCAGCAGAGAAAGCGGGGGGAGCTCCTACAATGAGCAGTTCTTC